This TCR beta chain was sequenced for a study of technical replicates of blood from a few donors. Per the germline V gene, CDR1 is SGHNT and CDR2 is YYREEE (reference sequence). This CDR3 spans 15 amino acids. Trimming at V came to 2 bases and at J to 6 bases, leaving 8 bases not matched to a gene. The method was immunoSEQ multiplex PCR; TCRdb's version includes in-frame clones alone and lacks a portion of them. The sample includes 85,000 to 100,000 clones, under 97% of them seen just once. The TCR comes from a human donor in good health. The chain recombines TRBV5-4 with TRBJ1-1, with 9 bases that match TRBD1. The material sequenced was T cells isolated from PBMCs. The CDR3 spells CASSFPGQGLPEAFF. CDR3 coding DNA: TGTGCCAGCAGCTTCCCGGGACAGGGTCTTCCTGAAGCTTTCTTT.